This T cell receptor (beta chain) emerged from a study of OX40 agonist ivuxolimab in advanced cancers. Turning to the study itself: The dose of intravenous ivuxolimab that patients received every 2 weeks ranged from 0.01 to 10 mg/kg.

This clone was recorded a few times. Sequenced by immunoSEQ multiplex PCR; TCRdb stores in-frame clones only, minus some. The table includes roughly 60,000 clones, around 88% detected once. The ends were cut back, 2 bases at V and 3 bases at J, with 20 bases in the middle. CDR1 is LNHNV, CDR2 YYDKDF, per germline (reference sequence). The CDR3 has 17 residues. The starting material was CD4+ or CD8+ T cells sorted from blood, obtained in a trial of the OX40 agonist ivuxolimab. The chain combines TRBV15 with TRBJ2-7; D might be TRBD2 (7 bases). The receptor was derived from an adult with an advanced solid tumor such as melanoma, head and neck, liver or kidney cancer. CDR3 amino acids: CATSRSTGGGGLYEQYF. For the CDR3, the DNA is TGTGCCACCAGCAGATCGACAGGTGGCGGGGGACTCTACGAGCAGTACTTC. The entire variable domain, with the rest obtained from reference TRBV15 and TRBJ2-7, is as follows: DAMVIQNPRYQVTQFGKPVTLSCSQTLNHNVMYWYQQKSSQAPKLLFHYYDKDFNNEADTPDNFQSRRPNTSFCFLDIRSPGLGDTAMYLCATSRSTGGGGLYEQYFGPGTRLTVT.